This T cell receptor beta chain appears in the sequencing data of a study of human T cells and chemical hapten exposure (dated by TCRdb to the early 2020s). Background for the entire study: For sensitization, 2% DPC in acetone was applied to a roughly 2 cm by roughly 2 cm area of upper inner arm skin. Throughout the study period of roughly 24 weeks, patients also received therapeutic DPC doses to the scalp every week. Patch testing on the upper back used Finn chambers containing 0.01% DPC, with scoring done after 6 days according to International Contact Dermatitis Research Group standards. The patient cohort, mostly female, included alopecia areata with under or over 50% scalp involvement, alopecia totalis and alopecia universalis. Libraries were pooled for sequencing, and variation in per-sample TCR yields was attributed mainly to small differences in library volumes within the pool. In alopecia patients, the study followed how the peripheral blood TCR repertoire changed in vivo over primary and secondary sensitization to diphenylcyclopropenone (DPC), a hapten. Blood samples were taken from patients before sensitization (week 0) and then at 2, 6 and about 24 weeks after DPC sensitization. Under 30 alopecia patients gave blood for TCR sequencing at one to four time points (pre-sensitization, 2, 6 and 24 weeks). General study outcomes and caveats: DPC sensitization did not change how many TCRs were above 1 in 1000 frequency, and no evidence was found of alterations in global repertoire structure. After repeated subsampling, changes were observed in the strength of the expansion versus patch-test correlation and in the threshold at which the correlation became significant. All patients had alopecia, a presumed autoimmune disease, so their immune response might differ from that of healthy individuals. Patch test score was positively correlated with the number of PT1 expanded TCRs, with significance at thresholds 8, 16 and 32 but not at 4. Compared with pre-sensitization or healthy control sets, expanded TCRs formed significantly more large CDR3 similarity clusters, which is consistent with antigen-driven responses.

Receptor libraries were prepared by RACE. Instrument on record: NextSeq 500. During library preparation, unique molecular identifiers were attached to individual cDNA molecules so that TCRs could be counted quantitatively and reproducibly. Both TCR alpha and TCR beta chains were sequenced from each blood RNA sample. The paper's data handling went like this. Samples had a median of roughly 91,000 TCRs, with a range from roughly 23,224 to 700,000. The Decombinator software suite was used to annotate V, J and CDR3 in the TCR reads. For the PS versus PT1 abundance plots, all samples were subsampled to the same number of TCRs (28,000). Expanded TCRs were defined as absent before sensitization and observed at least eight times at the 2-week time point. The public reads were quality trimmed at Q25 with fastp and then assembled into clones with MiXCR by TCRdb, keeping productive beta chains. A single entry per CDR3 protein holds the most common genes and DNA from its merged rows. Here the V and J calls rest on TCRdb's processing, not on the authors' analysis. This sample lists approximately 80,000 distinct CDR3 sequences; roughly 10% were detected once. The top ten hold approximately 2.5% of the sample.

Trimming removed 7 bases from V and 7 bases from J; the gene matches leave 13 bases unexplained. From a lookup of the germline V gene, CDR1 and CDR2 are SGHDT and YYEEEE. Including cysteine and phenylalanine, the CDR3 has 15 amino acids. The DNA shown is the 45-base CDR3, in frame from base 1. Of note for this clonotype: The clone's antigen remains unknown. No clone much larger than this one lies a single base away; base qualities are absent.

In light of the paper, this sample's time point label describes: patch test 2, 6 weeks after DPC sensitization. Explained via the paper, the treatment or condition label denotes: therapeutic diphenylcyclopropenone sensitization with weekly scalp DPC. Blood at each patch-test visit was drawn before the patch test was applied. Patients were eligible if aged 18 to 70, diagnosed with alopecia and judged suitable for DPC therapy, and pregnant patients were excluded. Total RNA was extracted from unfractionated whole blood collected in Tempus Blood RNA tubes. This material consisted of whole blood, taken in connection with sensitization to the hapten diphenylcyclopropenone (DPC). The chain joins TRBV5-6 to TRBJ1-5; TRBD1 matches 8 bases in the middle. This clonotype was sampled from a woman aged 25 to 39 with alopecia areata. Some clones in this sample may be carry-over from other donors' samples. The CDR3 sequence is CASRNGQGEDQPQHF. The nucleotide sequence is TGTGCCAGCCGCAACGGACAGGGAGAGGACCAGCCCCAGCATTTT.